This T cell receptor beta chain originates from a study of blood T cell repertoires in COVID-19. CDR3 size: 16 residues. TCRdb keeps only in-frame clones here, not all; method: immunoSEQ multiplex PCR. The sample has under 200,000 clones, about four fifths seen once. The chain carries TRBV1 and TRBJ1-5; TRBD1 is the table's D call, not checked against the DNA. TRBV1 is a documented pseudogene. The sequence derives from a woman aged 55-75 years who had recovered from COVID-19. The specimen sequenced was PBMCs or T cells enriched from blood (not recorded which). The DNA for the CDR3 is TGCACCAGCAGCCGATTGGGAACAGGGACGAATCAGCCCCAGCATTTT. Encoded protein: CTSSRLGTGTNQPQHF.